Shown below are 16 T cell receptor beta chains from a single sample sequenced in a study of response to subunit inactivated influenza vaccine. Each CDR3 protein is one row after TCRdb ran MiXCR on the RT-PCR reads. The repertoire holds fewer than 700,000 distinct CDR3 sequences, with 13% as singletons. Specimen: PBMCs from blood, collected roughly 45 days after vaccination. The receptors were gathered from a man aged 45-60 years who received an inactivated influenza vaccine.

The rearrangement joins TRBV5-6 to TRBJ2-1, with 11 bases fitting TRBD2. Germline CDR1 reads SGHDT; CDR2 reads YYEEEE. This CDR3 is built from 19 residues. Trimming cost V 2 bases and J 7 bases; bases outside gene matches: 17. The CDR3 loop reads CASSFLVTLTSGVGNEQFF. CDR3 DNA: TGTGCCAGCAGCTTTCTAGTAACGCTGACTAGCGGGGTAGGTAATGAGCAGTTCTTC.

The chain is built from TRBV15 and TRBJ1-2; D is unresolved. Germline CDR1 is LNHNV and CDR2 is YYDKDF (reference sequence). The CDR3 sequence is 13 residues long. Trimming removed 0 bases from V and 4 bases from J, with 6 bases in between. The CDR3 DNA follows: TGTGCCACCAGCAGAGATCCCACCTATGGCTACACCTTC. As protein: CATSRDPTYGYTF.

This clonotype was seen many times. The chain couples TRBV29-1 to TRBJ2-1; D is unresolved. Trimming left V 1 base short and J 0 bases short, with 10 bases between. CDR1 and CDR2 from the germline V gene are SQVTM and ANQGSEA. The CDR3 consists of 15 residues. CDR3: CSVEGWKSSYNEQFF. In DNA form, the CDR3 reads TGCAGCGTTGAAGGTTGGAAAAGCTCCTACAATGAGCAGTTCTTC.

V usage is TRBV11-2 and J usage is TRBJ2-2; TRBD1 matches 12 bases. CDR1 SGHAT and CDR2 FQNNGV come from the germline V gene. The CDR3 runs 16 residues. J lost 7 bases, V lost 4 bases, and 7 bases had no gene match. Written as DNA, the CDR3 is TGTGCCAGCAGCTACCGAGGGACAGGGGGCTTCGGGGAGCTGTTTTTT. This sequence encodes CASSYRGTGGFGELFF.

This clonotype appeared a few times. This sequence joins TRBV6-2 or TRBV6-3 and TRBJ2-1, with D uncertain. V lost 0 bases and J lost 10, with 10 bases in between. This CDR3 comprises 13 residues. Germline loops: CDR1 MNHEY, CDR2 SVGEGT. DNA for the CDR3: TGTGCCAGCAGTTACTCTCCCCCTCTAGAGCAGTTCTTC. This translates into CASSYSPPLEQFF.

The chain employs TRBV15 and TRBJ2-7; D unresolved. Trimming stripped 0 bases from V and 0 bases from J, with 12 bases between. Germline loops: CDR1 LNHNV, CDR2 YYDKDF (reference sequence). The CDR3 sequence is 16 residues long. As DNA, the CDR3 is TGTGCCACCAGCAGAGATCACGGCCTGAGCTCCTACGAGCAGTACTTC. Its protein product is CATSRDHGLSSYEQYF.

The rearrangement links TRBV7-2 to TRBJ2-3; TRBD2 matches 7 bases. CDR1 and CDR2 (germline): SGHTA, FQGNSA. This CDR3 contains 15 residues. Germline trimming cut 4 bases from V and 0 bases from J; bases unmatched to any gene: 4. DNA of the CDR3: TGTGCCAGCAGCTCCCAGCGGGGAAGCACAGATACGCAGTATTTT. Residues: CASSSQRGSTDTQYF.

The gene calls are TRBV5-1 and TRBJ2-1; D unclear. V lost 3 bases, J lost 9 bases, and 22 bases lay in between. Germline CDR1 reads SGHRS; CDR2 reads YFSETQ. The CDR3 has 16 amino acids. The CDR3 nucleotides are TGCGCCAGCAGCTCCCTCGGGTCCGGGTCGTCCGGTGAGCAGTTCTTC. Protein sequence: CASSSLGSGSSGEQFF. Full variable domain (remainder filled in from reference TRBV5-1 and TRBJ2-1): KAGVTQTPRYLIKTRGQQVTLSCSPISGHRSVSWYQQTPGQGLQFLFEYFSETQRNKGNFPGRFSGRQFSNSRSEMNVSTLELGDSALYLCASSSLGSGSSGEQFFGPGTRLTVL.

The sample holds a few counts of this clonotype. V and J are TRBV5-1 and TRBJ2-5; TRBD2 aligns across 14 bases. Germline V lookup: CDR1 SGHRS, CDR2 YFSETQ. This CDR3 has 17 residues. Unmatched junction bases numbered 12, after V lost 6 bases and J lost 5 bases. The CDR3 loop reads CASTRPGLAGDSETQYF. In DNA, the CDR3 is TGCGCCAGCACAAGACCGGGACTAGCGGGGGATTCGGAGACCCAGTACTTC.

The chain uses TRBV6-1 and TRBJ2-3; a weak D match, TRBD2 (6 bases). V gave up 4 bases and J gave up 8 bases, with 13 bases separating them. CDR1 and CDR2 (germline): MNHNS, SASEGT. This CDR3 is 13 amino acids long. The CDR3 is CASSGLPGSTQYF. As DNA, the CDR3 is TGTGCCAGCAGTGGACTCCCCGGGAGTACGCAGTATTTT.

This clonotype was seen at least ten times. The chain links TRBV27 to TRBJ1-1; TRBD1 agrees at 9 bases. The trim removed 4 bases at V and 4 bases at J, leaving 4 bases unmatched. The germline V gene encodes CDR1 MNHEY and CDR2 SMNVEV (reference sequence). The CDR3 length is 14 residues. The CDR3 DNA follows: TGTGCCAGCAGTTGGGGACAGGGAGGCACTGAAGCTTTCTTT. It translates to CASSWGQGGTEAFF.

The genes are TRBV10-2 and TRBJ1-2; 10 bases fit TRBD1. V was clipped by 6 bases and J by 4 bases; unmatched bases: 14. The germline CDR1 and CDR2 sequences are WSHSY and SAAADI. CDR3 length: 17 amino acids. DNA of the CDR3: TGCGCCAGCAGCCATTTACAAACCGGGACAGGGGCCTATGGCTACACCTTC. Protein: CASSHLQTGTGAYGYTF.

Many counts were recorded for this clonotype. This chain links TRBV9 with TRBJ1-5, with D perhaps matching TRBD1 (5 bases). V gave up 2 bases and J gave up 7 bases, with 13 bases separating them. Germline loops: CDR1 SGDLS, CDR2 YYNGEE. The CDR3 contains 14 residues. The CDR3 reads CASSVGGEGQPQHF. The CDR3 DNA reads as TGTGCCAGCAGCGTCGGGGGGGAGGGCCAGCCCCAGCATTTT.

Many counts were recorded for this clonotype. The rearrangement links TRBV12-3 or TRBV12-4 to TRBJ1-1, with D tentatively TRBD1 (5 bases). Trimming removed 6 bases at V and 1 base at J, with 15 bases between. The CDR3 extends over 15 amino acids. CDR3 nucleotide sequence: TGTGCCAGCAGCTCTCTGGGGGAGGCGAACACTGAAGCTTTCTTT. Translation: CASSSLGEANTEAFF.

This clonotype was detected ten times or more. The chain couples TRBV12-3 or TRBV12-4 to TRBJ2-3; 8 nucleotides align to TRBD2. With 5 bases clipped from V and 2 bases from J, the junction kept 9 bases outside the gene matches. CDR3 length equals 16 residues. The CDR3 loop is CASSLIAGRLTDTQYF. In DNA, the CDR3 is TGTGCCAGCAGTCTCATAGCGGGGAGACTCACAGATACGCAGTATTTT.

This clonotype was detected a few times. In DNA form, the CDR3 reads TGTGCCAGCAGTTTAGCAGGTACTCCTACAGATACGCAGTATTTT. It codes for CASSLAGTPTDTQYF. The chain joins TRBV12-3 or TRBV12-4 to TRBJ2-3, with unresolved D. Trimming pared 0 bases from V and 3 bases from J, leaving 10 bases between. The CDR3 consists of 15 residues.